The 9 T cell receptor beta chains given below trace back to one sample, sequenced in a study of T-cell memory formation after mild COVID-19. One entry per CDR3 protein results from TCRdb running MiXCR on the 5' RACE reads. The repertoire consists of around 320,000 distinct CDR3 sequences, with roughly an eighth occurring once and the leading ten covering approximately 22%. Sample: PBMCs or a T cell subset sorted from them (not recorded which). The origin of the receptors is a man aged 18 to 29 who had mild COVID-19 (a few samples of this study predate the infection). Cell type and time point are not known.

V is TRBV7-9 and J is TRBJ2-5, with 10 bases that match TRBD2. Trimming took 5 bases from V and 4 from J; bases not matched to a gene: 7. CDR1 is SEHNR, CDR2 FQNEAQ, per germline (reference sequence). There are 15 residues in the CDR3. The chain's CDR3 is CASSPGLAALETQYF. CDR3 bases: TGTGCCAGCAGCCCCGGACTAGCGGCATTAGAGACCCAGTACTTC. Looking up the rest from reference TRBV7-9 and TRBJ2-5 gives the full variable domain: DTGVSQNPRHKITKRGQNVTFRCDPISEHNRLYWYRQTLGQGPEFLTYFQNEAQLEKSRLLSDRFSAERPKGSFSTLEIQRTEQGDSAMYLCASSPGLAALETQYFGPGTRLLVL.

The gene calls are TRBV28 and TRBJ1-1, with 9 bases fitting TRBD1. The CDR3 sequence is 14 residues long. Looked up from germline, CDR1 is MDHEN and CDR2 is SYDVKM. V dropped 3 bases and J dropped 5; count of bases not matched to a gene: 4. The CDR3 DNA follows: TGTGCCAGCAGTTTTTTAGACAGGGGGACTGAAGCTTTCTTT. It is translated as CASSFLDRGTEAFF.

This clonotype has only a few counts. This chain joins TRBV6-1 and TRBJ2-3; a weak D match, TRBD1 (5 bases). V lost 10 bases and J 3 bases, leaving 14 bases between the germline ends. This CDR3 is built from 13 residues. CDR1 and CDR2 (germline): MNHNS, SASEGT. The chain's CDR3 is CAIRTRDTDTQYF. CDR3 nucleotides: TGTGCCATCCGGACCAGGGATACAGATACGCAGTATTTT.

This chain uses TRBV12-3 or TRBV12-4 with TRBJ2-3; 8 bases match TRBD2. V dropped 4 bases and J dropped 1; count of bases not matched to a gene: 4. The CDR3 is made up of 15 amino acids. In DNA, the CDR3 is TGTGCCAGCAGTTCAGCGGGGGCCCGCACAGATACGCAGTATTTT. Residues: CASSSAGARTDTQYF.

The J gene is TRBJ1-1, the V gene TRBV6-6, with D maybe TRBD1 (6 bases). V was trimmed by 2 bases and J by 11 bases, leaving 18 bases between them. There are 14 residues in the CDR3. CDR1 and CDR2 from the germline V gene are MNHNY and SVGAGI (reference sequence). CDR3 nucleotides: TGTGCCAGCAGTTACGAATTAGGGGGAGTCGACGCTTTCTTT. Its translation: CASSYELGGVDAFF.

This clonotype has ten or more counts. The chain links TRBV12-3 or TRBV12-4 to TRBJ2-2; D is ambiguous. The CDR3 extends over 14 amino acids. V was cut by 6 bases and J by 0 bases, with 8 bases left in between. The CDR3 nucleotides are TGTGCCAGCAGAGAGACTGCGAACACCGGGGAGCTGTTTTTT. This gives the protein CASRETANTGELFF.

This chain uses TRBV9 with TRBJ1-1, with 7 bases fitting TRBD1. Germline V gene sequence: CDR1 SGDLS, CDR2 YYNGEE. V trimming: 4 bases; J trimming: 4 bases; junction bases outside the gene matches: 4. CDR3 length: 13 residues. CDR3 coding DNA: TGTGCCAGCAGCTTCCGGACAGGCACTGAAGCTTTCTTT. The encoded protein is CASSFRTGTEAFF.

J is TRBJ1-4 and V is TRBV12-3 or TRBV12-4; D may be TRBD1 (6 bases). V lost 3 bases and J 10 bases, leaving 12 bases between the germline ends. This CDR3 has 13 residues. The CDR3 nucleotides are TGTGCCAGCAGTTTTGGGGGCTTTGGAAAACTGTTTTTT. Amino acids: CASSFGGFGKLFF.

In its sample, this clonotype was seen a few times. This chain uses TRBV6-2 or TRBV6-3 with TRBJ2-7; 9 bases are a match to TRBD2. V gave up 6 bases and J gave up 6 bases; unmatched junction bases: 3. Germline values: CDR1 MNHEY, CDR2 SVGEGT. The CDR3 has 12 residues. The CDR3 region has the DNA TGTGCCAGCAGCAGACTAGCGGTCGAGCAGTACTTC. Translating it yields CASSRLAVEQYF.